This TCR beta chain was captured in a study of vaccination effects on CD4 cells after COVID-19. Study-wide points: Only a single clone (1 of 255 vaccine-induced clones in healthy vaccinees) cross-reacted with common cold coronaviruses. In the study, convalescent patients were few, and early post-infection timepoints were absent.

On this clone itself: No antigen is known for it.

Before any sequencing was done, the ViraFEST assay used viral peptide pools to expand antigen-specific CD4+ T cells. Subsequent to a culture period of nine to ten days, CD4+ T cells were isolated. According to the study, vaccine recipients showed no prior SARS-CoV-2 infection and negative nucleocapsid antibodies. Researchers reported culturing two million PBMC in each well, adding approximately 10 IU/ml IL-2 and about 9.6 ug/ml peptides. In the cultures, half the medium was exchanged for IL-2 medium on days 3 and 7. TCRdb's copy holds only in-frame clones and misses some; the assay was immunoSEQ multiplex PCR. Of 20,000 to 25,000 clones in the sample, 65% to 70% were seen once. The CDR3 consists of 13 residues. Germline-derived CDR1 and CDR2 are SEHNR and FQNEAQ (reference sequence). Trimming left V 1 base short and J 10 bases short, with 11 bases between.

The J gene is TRBJ2-1, the V gene TRBV7-9; D gene ambiguous. The specimen was CD4+ T cells from PBMCs cultured with HCoV-NL63 spike peptides, collected before COVID-19 vaccination. This clonotype was sampled from a human donor who received a COVID-19 vaccine. CDR3 sequence: CASSLVLDGEQFF. The CDR3 coding sequence is TGTGCCAGCAGCTTAGTTCTAGATGGGGAGCAGTTCTTC.